This passage covers 26 T cell receptor beta chains from one sample sequenced in a study of CD8+CD57+ T cells in acquired aplastic anemia. Investigators profiled TCR beta VDJ and CDR3 from genomic DNA template. TCRdb processed the reads anew with MiXCR; each CDR3 protein has one entry. The sample consists of some 290,000 distinct CDR3 sequences, 45% to 70% of them appearing once. The sequenced material came from sorted CD4+, CD8+, or CD8+CD57+ T cells (not recorded which) from PBMCs. Receptor source: a human donor with severe aplastic anemia or a healthy control (not recorded which).

The chain is built from TRBV5-1 and TRBJ2-7, with 7 positions matching TRBD1. The V gene end was trimmed by 2 bases and the J gene end by 0 bases; junction bases not matched to a gene: 11. CDR3 size: 17 residues. Germline CDR1 reads SGHRS; CDR2 reads YFSETQ. The CDR3 DNA reads TGCGCCAGCAGCTTACGAGACTCCCGGACAGGCTCCTACGAGCAGTACTTC. Translating it yields CASSLRDSRTGSYEQYF. The full variable domain, in which reference TRBV5-1 and TRBJ2-7 provide the parts outside the CDR3, is KAGVTQTPRYLIKTRGQQVTLSCSPISGHRSVSWYQQTPGQGLQFLFEYFSETQRNKGNFPGRFSGRQFSNSRSEMNVSTLELGDSALYLCASSLRDSRTGSYEQYFGPGTRLTVT.

This chain's CDR3 is CASRLTQGLGTEKLFF. The CDR3, as DNA: TGTGCCAGCAGGCTGACTCAGGGTTTAGGCACTGAAAAACTGTTTTTT. The chain combines TRBV7-8 with TRBJ1-4; possible D gene TRBD1, 5 bases. The CDR3 sequence is 16 residues long. Germline V gene sequence: CDR1 SGHVS, CDR2 FQNEAQ. V was trimmed by 6 bases and J by 7 bases, leaving 21 bases between them. The full variable domain, with the rest looked up from reference TRBV7-8 and TRBJ1-4, is GAGVSQSPRYKVAKRGQDVALRCDPISGHVSLFWYQQALGQGPEFLTYFQNEAQLDKSGLPSDRFFAERPEGSVSTLKIQRTQQEDSAVYLCASRLTQGLGTEKLFFGSGTQLSVL.

The chain links TRBV25-1 to TRBJ2-1, with TRBD2 matching 10 bases. The CDR3 has 13 residues. V lost 7 bases to trimming and J lost 7 bases; unmatched junction nucleotides: 4. Germline CDR1 reads MGHDK; CDR2 reads SYGVNS. The CDR3 region has the DNA TGTGCCAGCACGCGAGCGGGGGGGAATGAGCAGTTCTTC. Amino acids: CASTRAGGNEQFF.

The chain recombines TRBV10-3 with TRBJ2-2, with D perhaps matching TRBD2 (6 bases). The V and J ends lost 7 bases and 4 bases respectively, with 10 bases between them. CDR3 length: 13 amino acids. The V gene's germline CDR1 is ENHRY and CDR2 SYGVKD. The CDR3 is CAITGLPTGELFF. For the CDR3, the DNA is TGTGCCATCACGGGACTCCCCACCGGGGAGCTGTTTTTT.

This clonotype was picked up a small number of times. This sequence joins TRBV19 and TRBJ2-7; 9 nucleotides align to TRBD1. This CDR3 has 11 residues. In germline, CDR1 is LNHDA, CDR2 SQIVND (reference sequence). The trim removed 8 bases at V and 6 bases at J, leaving 2 bases unmatched. CDR3 nucleotide sequence: TGTGCCAGTGGGACAGGGCGCGAGCAGTACTTC. It encodes CASGTGREQYF. The full variable domain, completed using reference TRBV19 and TRBJ2-7, is DGGITQSPKYLFRKEGQNVTLSCEQNLNHDAMYWYRQDPGQGLRLIYYSQIVNDFQKGDIAEGYSVSREKKESFPLTVTSAQKNPTAFYLCASGTGREQYFGPGTRLTVT.

The chain couples TRBV2 to TRBJ1-2; the D gene is possibly TRBD1 (5 bases). V was shortened by 7 bases and J by 7 bases, with 13 bases between the two germline ends. Per germline, CDR1 SNHLY and CDR2 FYNNEI. The CDR3 is 12 residues long. In DNA form, the CDR3 reads TGTGCCAGCACGGGGGGGGTGGCTGGCTACACCTTC. It specifies CASTGGVAGYTF. Based on the CDR3 plus reference TRBV2 and TRBJ1-2, the full variable domain is EPEVTQTPSHQVTQMGQEVILRCVPISNHLYFYWYRQILGQKVEFLVSFYNNEISEKSEIFDDQFSVERPDGSNFTLKIRSTKLEDSAMYFCASTGGVAGYTFGSGTRLTVV.

The chain joins TRBV15 to TRBJ1-2; D is perhaps TRBD1 (5 bases). The CDR3 sequence is 14 residues long. Germline assignment: CDR1 LNHNV and CDR2 YYDKDF (reference sequence). V gave up 1 base and J gave up 6 bases, with 12 bases separating them. CDR3 sequence (DNA): TGTGCCACCAGCAGAGTTGGCAGGGCACATGGCTACACCTTC. Amino acid sequence: CATSRVGRAHGYTF. The full variable domain, with the rest looked up from reference TRBV15 and TRBJ1-2, is DAMVIQNPRYQVTQFGKPVTLSCSQTLNHNVMYWYQQKSSQAPKLLFHYYDKDFNNEADTPDNFQSRRPNTSFCFLDIRSPGLGDTAMYLCATSRVGRAHGYTFGSGTRLTVV.

This clonotype was observed a single time. This chain links TRBV2 with TRBJ2-5; 12 nucleotides align to TRBD1. V was pared by 2 bases and J by 5 bases, with 6 bases of the junction left unmatched. The germline CDR1 and CDR2 sequences are SNHLY and FYNNEI. The CDR3 sequence is 16 residues long. The CDR3 coding sequence is TGTGCCAGCAGTGAATTCACGGGGACAGGGGGCGAGACCCAGTACTTC. Translating gives CASSEFTGTGGETQYF. Full variable domain (outside the CDR3, taken from reference TRBV2 and TRBJ2-5): EPEVTQTPSHQVTQMGQEVILRCVPISNHLYFYWYRQILGQKVEFLVSFYNNEISEKSEIFDDQFSVERPDGSNFTLKIRSTKLEDSAMYFCASSEFTGTGGETQYFGPGTRLLVL.

V usage is TRBV29-1 and J usage is TRBJ2-1; no clear D. Trimming took 2 bases from V and 2 from J, leaving 4 bases between them. CDR1 and CDR2 from the germline V gene are SQVTM and ANQGSEA. There are 12 residues in the CDR3. DNA for the CDR3: TGCAGCGTTGAAATTGCCTACAATGAGCAGTTCTTC. Translated, it gives CSVEIAYNEQFF.

The V gene is TRBV7-6, the J gene TRBJ2-3, with 7 bases identical to TRBD1. The ends lost 6 bases at V and 8 bases at J; junction bases unmatched: 8. CDR1 is SGHVS and CDR2 is FNYEAQ in the germline V gene. CDR3 size: 13 residues. CDR3 protein: CASRLGSGGTQYF. The CDR3 region has the DNA TGTGCCAGCAGATTGGGATCAGGGGGTACGCAGTATTTT.

The chain recombines TRBV5-1 with TRBJ1-1; perhaps TRBD1 as D (5 bases). Per germline, CDR1 SGHRS and CDR2 YFSETQ. Trimming took 0 bases from V and 6 from J, leaving 12 bases between them. The CDR3 runs 14 residues. In nucleotides, the CDR3 is TGCGCCAGCAGCTTGGACTCGGGACGCCCTGAAGCTTTCTTT. Translating gives CASSLDSGRPEAFF.

This chain links TRBV7-2 with TRBJ2-7, with 11 bases aligning to TRBD2. This CDR3 comprises 17 residues. Losses at the gene ends were 1 base for V and 4 bases for J; bases not matched to a gene: 9. CDR1 is SGHTA and CDR2 is FQGNSA in the germline V gene. The CDR3 is CASSLGRRLAGRYEQYF. CDR3 coding DNA: TGTGCCAGCAGCTTAGGTCGTCGACTAGCGGGGAGATACGAGCAGTACTTC.

This clonotype was seen a handful of times. The chain joins TRBV7-6 to TRBJ2-5, with 12 nucleotides matching TRBD2. The germline V gene has CDR1 SGHVS and CDR2 FNYEAQ. V gave up 1 base and J gave up 7 bases; unmatched junction bases: 10. This CDR3 comprises 17 residues. CDR3 DNA: TGTGCCAGCAGCTTAGTGTCGACTAGCGGGAGTTCAGGGACCCAGTACTTC. It codes for CASSLVSTSGSSGTQYF.

The chain joins TRBV29-1 to TRBJ2-7, with a weak D call TRBD2 (7 bases). Germline V CDR1 and CDR2: SQVTM, ANQGSEA. This CDR3 comprises 12 residues. Trimming stripped 7 bases from V and 7 bases from J, with 17 bases between. CDR3 sequence: CSAWGGLREQYF. DNA of the CDR3: TGCAGCGCCTGGGGGGGGCTACGGGAGCAGTACTTC.

The chain links TRBV7-8 to TRBJ1-1, with D unclear. The CDR3 loop spans 15 amino acids. Germline V gene lookup returns CDR1 SGHVS and CDR2 FQNEAQ. V was cut by 2 bases and J by 2 bases, with 12 bases left in between. This CDR3 is CASSLRDAFNTEAFF. The CDR3 nucleotides read TGTGCCAGCAGCTTAAGGGATGCGTTTAACACTGAAGCTTTCTTT. Based on the CDR3 plus reference TRBV7-8 and TRBJ1-1, the full variable domain is GAGVSQSPRYKVAKRGQDVALRCDPISGHVSLFWYQQALGQGPEFLTYFQNEAQLDKSGLPSDRFFAERPEGSVSTLKIQRTQQEDSAVYLCASSLRDAFNTEAFFGQGTRLTVV.

In the case of this clonotype: A junction end diverges from the germline sequence, so it may reflect a read error. The rearrangement links TRBV7-2 to TRBJ1-6; 7 bases are a match to TRBD1. The germline gives CDR1 SGHTA, CDR2 FQGNSA. The CDR3 totals 15 residues. This CDR3 reads CASSPSTGLNSPLHF. CDR3 coding DNA: TGCGCCAGCAGCCCCTCGACAGGGCTTAATTCACCCCTCCACTTT.

The chain carries TRBV7-3 and TRBJ2-1; 12 nucleotides align to TRBD2. Germline CDR1 and CDR2: SGHTA and FQGTGA. CDR3 length: 16 amino acids. The junction had 7 bases not matched to a gene; V was cut back by 1 base and J by 9 bases. Here the CDR3 reads CASSLMSSGGAGEQFF. The CDR3 DNA reads as TGTGCCAGCAGCTTAATGTCTAGCGGGGGGGCCGGTGAGCAGTTCTTC.

In its sample, this clonotype was seen a few times. The chain joins TRBV20-1 to TRBJ2-5, with a tentative D call TRBD2 (7 bases). Germline CDR1 is DFQATT and CDR2 is SNEGSKA (reference sequence). This CDR3 spans 14 amino acids. V was pared by 8 bases and J by 5 bases, with 21 bases between. The CDR3 loop reads CSYRTEQGGETQYF. CDR3 DNA sequence: TGCAGTTACCGGACCGAACAGGGAGGGGAGACCCAGTACTTC.

This clonotype was counted ten times or more. The rearrangement uses TRBV12-3 or TRBV12-4 and TRBJ1-1, with 8 nucleotides matching TRBD1. There are 14 residues in the CDR3. With 6 bases clipped from V and 0 bases from J, the junction kept 3 bases outside the gene matches. The CDR3 protein is CASRYRGMNTEAFF. DNA of the CDR3: TGTGCCAGCAGGTACAGGGGGATGAACACTGAAGCTTTCTTT.

The chain couples TRBV19 to TRBJ2-1; 8 bases are shared with TRBD2. The J segment lost 4 bases and the V segment lost 6 bases, leaving 5 bases of the junction unmatched. The V gene's germline CDR1 is LNHDA and CDR2 SQIVND (reference sequence). This CDR3 has 14 amino acids. CDR3 protein: CASSPTSAYNEQFF. The CDR3 bases are TGTGCCAGTAGCCCGACTAGCGCTTACAATGAGCAGTTCTTC.

In this sample, this clonotype turned up many times. The J gene is TRBJ2-3, the V gene TRBV20-1; D gene ambiguous. The CDR3 length is 14 residues. Germline CDR1 and CDR2: DFQATT and SNEGSKA (reference sequence). Trimming took 0 bases from V and 2 from J, leaving 9 bases between them. CDR3 coding DNA: TGCAGTGCTAGAGATCGATTAACCACAGATACGCAGTATTTT. Translation gives CSARDRLTTDTQYF.

This clonotype was detected a few times. The chain has TRBV7-9 and TRBJ1-1, with 7 bases that match TRBD1. V lost 6 bases to trimming and J lost 1 base; unmatched junction nucleotides: 5. This CDR3 comprises 14 residues. Germline CDR1 reads SEHNR; CDR2 reads FQNEAQ (reference sequence). The CDR3 protein is CASSSRTGNTEAFF. The DNA of the CDR3 is TGTGCCAGCAGTTCACGGACAGGGAACACTGAAGCTTTCTTT.

This clonotype was recorded many times. V gene TRBV20-1 combines with J gene TRBJ1-1, with TRBD1 matching over 7 bases. Germline assignment: CDR1 DFQATT and CDR2 SNEGSKA (reference sequence). V shed 2 bases and J 7 bases; nucleotides not matched to a gene: 7. This CDR3 contains 13 residues. For the CDR3, the DNA is TGCAGTGCTAGATCCGGGACAGTAGATGAAGCTTTCTTT. Residues: CSARSGTVDEAFF.

CDR3 DNA: TGTGCCATCAGTGCGGGAGATACGCAGTATTTT. It yields the protein CAISAGDTQYF. This chain links TRBV10-3 with TRBJ2-3, with D unclear. This CDR3 is built from 11 residues. Trimming took 4 bases from V and 5 from J, leaving 4 bases between them. Germline CDR1 reads ENHRY; CDR2 reads SYGVKD.

This clonotype was found many times. The chain joins TRBV2 to TRBJ2-7; D not certain. This CDR3 comprises 12 residues. The germline gives CDR1 SNHLY, CDR2 FYNNEI. The germline V and J ends were trimmed by 2 bases and 3 bases, with 5 bases remaining between them. The CDR3 coding sequence is TGTGCCAGCAGTGAACTGAGCTACGAGCAGTACTTC. Amino acid sequence: CASSELSYEQYF. Using reference TRBV2 and TRBJ2-7 for the parts outside the CDR3, the full variable domain is EPEVTQTPSHQVTQMGQEVILRCVPISNHLYFYWYRQILGQKVEFLVSFYNNEISEKSEIFDDQFSVERPDGSNFTLKIRSTKLEDSAMYFCASSELSYEQYFGPGTRLTVT.

The DNA of the CDR3 is TGTGCCAGCAGTGAGGGGGGGCTCAAGGGTTTGGATGGCTACACCTTC. Its translation is CASSEGGLKGLDGYTF. This rearrangement joins TRBV25-1 to TRBJ1-2, with D possibly being TRBD1 (6 bases). This CDR3 region has 16 residues. Trimming removed 3 bases at V and 6 bases at J, with 20 bases between. Germline CDR1 MGHDK, CDR2 SYGVNS.